These T cell receptor beta chains were read from a single sample in a study of T-cell reconstitution after alpha-beta-depleted transplantation in children. Each CDR3 protein is one row after TCRdb ran MiXCR on the PCR reads. Seen here are 200,000 to 250,000 distinct CDR3 sequences, around 12% observed once, and the top ten hold 2% to 3%. Sample: PBMCs from the stem cell graft donor, taken from the stem cell graft. Source of these receptors: a human donor who donated a stem cell graft to a child with acute lymphoblastic leukemia. Each CDR3 is given with its conserved first and last residue. A D gene is named only where the DNA matches it firmly. Clone sizes are given selectively: once, few, many, or a class where the clone is expanded.

v_call,j_call,d_call,clone_size,cdr3_nt,cdr3_aa
TRBV5-1,TRBJ2-1,TRBD2,many,TGCGCCAGCAGCTTCCTAGCGGGAGGCTTCTCCTACAATGAGCAGTTCTTC,CASSFLAGGFSYNEQFF
TRBV7-8,TRBJ1-1,.,few,TGTGCCAGCAGCCCGAAGGGCGACACTGAAGCTTTCTTT,CASSPKGDTEAFF
TRBV12-3/TRBV12-4,TRBJ2-4,.,many,TGTGCCAGCAGTTTTGGGCACTTCGTAGCCAAAAACATTCAGTACTTC,CASSFGHFVAKNIQYF
TRBV7-9,TRBJ2-4,.,.,TGTGCCAGCAGCTCCACCATCGGGCTAGCCAAAAACATTCAGTACTTC,CASSSTIGLAKNIQYF
TRBV6-5,TRBJ2-2,TRBD1,many,TGTGCCAGCAGTCCCACAGGGGATACGTCCGGGGAGCTGTTTTTT,CASSPTGDTSGELFF
TRBV27,TRBJ1-4,.,many,TGTGCCAGCAGTTTACAGGGAACCCCATATGAAAAACTGTTTTTT,CASSLQGTPYEKLFF
TRBV6-5,TRBJ2-7,.,many,TGTGCCAGCAGTTACTTTCAGGGAAGCTACGAGCAGTACTTC,CASSYFQGSYEQYF
TRBV12-3/TRBV12-4,TRBJ1-5,.,many,TGTGCCAGCAGTTTAACGGCGGGGCAGGAGAATCAGCCCCAGCATTTT,CASSLTAGQENQPQHF
TRBV20-1,TRBJ1-1,.,many,TGCAGTGCTAGAGATCCTTGGAGGGCTTTCTTT,CSARDPWRAFF
TRBV15,TRBJ2-3,.,many,TGTGCCACCAGCAGACCCACCGGCGTTGCAGATACGCAGTATTTT,CATSRPTGVADTQYF
TRBV7-9,TRBJ1-3,TRBD1,many,TGTGCCAGTAGAGGAGGAGGGGGCCCTGGAAACACCATATATTTT,CASRGGGGPGNTIYF
TRBV7-2,TRBJ2-3,TRBD2,many,TGTGCCAGCAGCCAGCGGGGGGCCCGCACAGATACGCAGTATTTT,CASSQRGARTDTQYF
TRBV4-3,TRBJ2-1,TRBD2,few,TGCGCCAGCAGAACCGGACTAGCGGAGTACAATGAGCAGTTCTTC,CASRTGLAEYNEQFF
TRBV6-5,TRBJ1-1,TRBD1,.,TGTGCCAGCAGTTACGCGTGGGCAGGGGGCACTGAAGCTTTCTTT,CASSYAWAGGTEAFF
TRBV19,TRBJ2-3,.,.,TGTGCCAGTAGTATCAGAGGGGTGGGAACAGATACGCAGTATTTT,CASSIRGVGTDTQYF
TRBV20-1,TRBJ1-2,.,few,TGCAGTGCTAAAGTCTATGGCTACACCTTC,CSAKVYGYTF
TRBV5-1,TRBJ1-1,.,many,TGCGCCAGCAGCTTTAATTCGAACACTGAAGCTTTCTTT,CASSFNSNTEAFF
TRBV4-2,TRBJ2-5,.,many,TGTGCCAGCAGCCAAGAAAGGGCGACCGGGAGATTCTTGAGGGAGACCCAGTACTTC,CASSQERATGRFLRETQYF
TRBV6-1,TRBJ2-3,TRBD2,.,TGTGCCAGCAGTCCCCCCCAGCGGGGAGCAGGAGATACGCAGTATTTT,CASSPPQRGAGDTQYF
TRBV20-1,TRBJ2-1,TRBD1,many,TGCAGTGCTAGAGATGGGACAGGGGGCAACTACAATGAGCAGTTCTTC,CSARDGTGGNYNEQFF
TRBV12-5,TRBJ2-1,.,.,TGTGCTAGTGGTTTCCGGGGCGAGCAGTTCTTC,CASGFRGEQFF
TRBV28,TRBJ2-7,.,many,TGTGCCAGCAGTTTGGGTCGGGGCACCTACGAGCAGTACTTC,CASSLGRGTYEQYF
TRBV5-5,TRBJ1-4,.,few,TGTGCCAGCAGTGTTTCCAGCACTAATGAAAAACTGTTTTTT,CASSVSSTNEKLFF
TRBV27,TRBJ2-4,TRBD2,.,TGTGCCAGCAGTTTATTAGCGGGACTAGCCAAAAACATTCAGTACTTC,CASSLLAGLAKNIQYF
TRBV21-1,TRBJ1-5,.,many,TGTGCCAGCAGCACCATCGTCCCTTTACTTGGAAATAGCAATCAGCCCCAGCATTTT,CASSTIVPLLGNSNQPQHF
TRBV4-3,TRBJ1-4,.,many,TGCGCCAGCAGCTCGCCGGGGGCAACTAATGAAAAACTGTTTTTT,CASSSPGATNEKLFF
TRBV4-3,TRBJ1-1,.,few,TGCGCCAGCAGCCAACACCGGACAGCAAAAGCTTTCTTT,CASSQHRTAKAFF
TRBV7-2,TRBJ2-5,TRBD2,many,TGTGCCAGCAGCCCGCCGGGACTACGCAGAGCCCAGTACTTC,CASSPPGLRRAQYF
TRBV6-1,TRBJ2-3,.,.,TGTGCCAGCAGGGTAGCAGCGGATACGCAGTATTTT,CASRVAADTQYF
TRBV29-1,TRBJ2-7,TRBD2,many,TGCAGCGTTGTCGGGCGGGAGAGCTCCTACGAGCAGTACTTC,CSVVGRESSYEQYF
TRBV5-6,TRBJ2-1,TRBD2,many,TGTGCCAGCAGCGATGGACTAGCGGGAAAACCGAGCTCCTACAATGAGCAGTTCTTC,CASSDGLAGKPSSYNEQFF